Listed here are 27 T cell receptor beta chains from one sample, sequenced in a study of cytomegalovirus exposure and HLA in healthy donors. Sequencing used immunoSEQ multiplex PCR; TCRdb keeps in-frame clones, though not all of them. The data hold tens of thousands of clones, with approximately 95% observed a single time. Sequences were obtained from PBMCs. Every receptor here comes from a woman aged 18-29 years in good health and CMV-seronegative.

V gene TRBV7-2 combines with J gene TRBJ1-4; 7 bases are shared with TRBD1. Germline values: CDR1 SGHTA, CDR2 FQGNSA. The CDR3 consists of 15 residues. The V gene end was trimmed by 3 bases and the J gene end by 6 bases; junction bases not matched to a gene: 7. The CDR3 bases are TGTGCCAGCAGCTTTAGGGGGCAATCCCATGAAAAACTGTTTTTT. Protein product: CASSFRGQSHEKLFF.

This chain joins TRBV5-1 and TRBJ1-2, with D possibly being TRBD1 (5 bases). This CDR3 comprises 13 residues. Germline CDR1 and CDR2: SGHRS and YFSETQ. V shed 2 bases and J shed 2 bases, with 7 bases lying between them. CDR3 region: CASSFRGNYGYTF. The DNA for the CDR3 is TGCGCCAGCAGCTTCCGGGGGAACTATGGCTACACCTTC.

This CDR3 is CASSLSGGNNEQFF. The CDR3 bases are TGTGCCAGCAGTCTTAGCGGGGGTAACAATGAGCAGTTCTTC. The chain couples TRBV6-5 to TRBJ2-1, with TRBD2 matching 9 bases. V lost 5 bases to trimming and J lost 5 bases; unmatched junction nucleotides: 4. Germline values: CDR1 MNHEY, CDR2 SVGAGI. The CDR3 runs to 14 residues.

This chain uses TRBV5-6 with TRBJ1-3; a weak D match, TRBD1 (5 bases). V lost 5 bases and J lost 1, with 7 bases in between. Germline-derived CDR1 and CDR2 are SGHDT and YYEEEE. This CDR3 region has 13 residues. For the CDR3, the DNA is TGTGCCAGCAGGGGACTGTCTGGAAACACCATATATTTT. Translating gives CASRGLSGNTIYF.

The J gene is TRBJ2-7, the V gene TRBV4-1; TRBD2 matches at 7 bases. The germline CDR1 and CDR2 sequences are MGHRA and YSYEKL. This CDR3 contains 14 residues. Trimming at V came to 6 bases and at J to 0 bases, leaving 5 bases not matched to a gene. CDR3 region: CASSQGGSSYEQYF. In nucleotides, the CDR3 is TGCGCCAGCAGTCAGGGCGGGAGCTCCTACGAGCAGTACTTC.

The chain uses TRBV9 and TRBJ2-1; 9 positions match TRBD2. There are 15 residues in the CDR3. After removal of 0 bases from V and 4 bases from J, the junction contained 2 bases not matched to a gene. Germline lookup yields CDR1 SGDLS and CDR2 YYNGEE. This CDR3 reads CASSVASGIYNEQFF. CDR3 DNA: TGTGCCAGCAGCGTAGCTAGCGGGATTTACAATGAGCAGTTCTTC.

This rearrangement joins TRBV28 to TRBJ1-2; TRBD1 is a possible D gene (5 bases). V was clipped by 2 bases and J by 10 bases, with 20 bases between them. From germline, CDR1 is MDHEN and CDR2 SYDVKM. This CDR3 is built from 15 residues. The CDR3 spells CASSLRFRSGLVYTF. In nucleotides, the CDR3 is TGTGCCAGCAGTTTAAGGTTCCGCTCAGGGCTCGTCTACACCTTC.

V and J are TRBV7-9 and TRBJ2-3; 8 positions match TRBD2. After removal of 5 bases from V and 3 bases from J, the junction contained 19 bases not matched to a gene. The CDR3 loop spans 19 amino acids. Germline CDR1 and CDR2: SEHNR and FQNEAQ (reference sequence). The CDR3 nucleotides are TGTGCCAGCAGCCGTGGGGGGAGCGGGAGATTGAGAGAGACAGATACGCAGTATTTT. This sequence encodes CASSRGGSGRLRETDTQYF.

The chain uses TRBV7-2 and TRBJ2-2; the D gene is possibly TRBD2 (7 bases). The CDR3 is made up of 13 amino acids. The V gene lost 8 bases and the J gene lost 4 bases, with 11 bases spanning the gap. Looked up from germline, CDR1 is SGHTA and CDR2 is FQGNSA. CDR3 loop: CASGGAVTGELFF. The CDR3 region has the DNA TGTGCCAGCGGGGGGGCGGTCACCGGGGAGCTGTTTTTT.

CDR3 DNA: TGTGCCACCCAGGGGGCGTACTTGAACGAGCAGTACTTC. Translating gives CATQGAYLNEQYF. The chain links TRBV6-6 to TRBJ2-7; 8 bases fit TRBD1. The CDR3 sequence is 13 residues long. Unmatched junction bases numbered 10, after V lost 10 bases and J lost 5 bases. The germline gives CDR1 MNHNY, CDR2 SVGAGI (reference sequence).

There are a few counts of this clone. The chain recombines TRBV9 with TRBJ2-3; 9 bases fit TRBD2. The CDR3 is made up of 15 amino acids. Per the germline V gene, CDR1 is SGDLS and CDR2 is YYNGEE. Trimming at V came to 4 bases and at J to 3 bases, leaving 6 bases not matched to a gene. CDR3 residues: CASSPREGLTDTQYF. Here the CDR3 DNA reads TGTGCCAGCAGCCCGCGGGAGGGCCTTACAGATACGCAGTATTTT.

The V call is TRBV9, the J call TRBJ1-4; TRBD1 is a possible D gene (6 bases). Trimming pared 9 bases from V and 7 bases from J, leaving 22 bases between. Germline values: CDR1 SGDLS, CDR2 YYNGEE. The CDR3 loop spans 15 amino acids. The CDR3 region has the DNA TGTGCCAATGAGTTAGGTGGCTCCAGGGGTGAAAAACTGTTTTTT. It codes for CANELGGSRGEKLFF.

The chain is built from TRBV7-9 and TRBJ2-7, with 14 bases fitting TRBD2. The germline CDR1 and CDR2 sequences are SEHNR and FQNEAQ (reference sequence). The CDR3 totals 15 residues. The V and J ends lost 4 bases and 7 bases, in that order; junction bases with no gene match: 6. The DNA for the CDR3 is TGTGCCAGCAGCTCCACGGGACTAGCGGGAGTGGAGCAGTACTTC. The encoded protein is CASSSTGLAGVEQYF.

The chain carries TRBV4-1 and TRBJ2-2; D may be TRBD1 (5 bases). The germline V gene encodes CDR1 MGHRA and CDR2 YSYEKL. The CDR3 runs 16 residues. V lost 1 base and J lost 1, with 10 bases in between. Here the CDR3 DNA reads TGCGCCAGCAGCCAAGTAGGGGTTATGAACACCGGGGAGCTGTTTTTT. This sequence encodes CASSQVGVMNTGELFF.

This chain links TRBV7-2 with TRBJ2-1; tentatively, D is TRBD1 (5 bases). With 3 bases removed from V and 0 bases from J, the gap between germline ends came to 9 bases. Germline V gene sequence: CDR1 SGHTA, CDR2 FQGNSA. This CDR3 is 15 amino acids long. The CDR3 nucleotides read TGTGCCAGCAGCTTGGGGCAGGCCTCCTACAATGAGCAGTTCTTC. The encoded protein is CASSLGQASYNEQFF. The whole variable domain, filled in from reference TRBV7-2 and TRBJ2-1, reads GAGVSQSPSNKVTEKGKDVELRCDPISGHTALYWYRQSLGQGLEFLIYFQGNSAPDKSGLPSDRFSAERTGGSVSTLTIQRTQQEDSAVYLCASSLGQASYNEQFFGPGTRLTVL.

CDR3 bases: TGTGCCAGCAGCCCGGGACTTACCTCACATGAGCAGTTCTTC. It translates to CASSPGLTSHEQFF. J is TRBJ2-1 and V is TRBV7-9; tentatively, D is TRBD2 (6 bases). The CDR3 contains 14 residues. Per the germline V gene, CDR1 is SEHNR and CDR2 is FQNEAQ (reference sequence). The V gene lost 5 bases and the J gene lost 8 bases, with 16 bases spanning the gap.

This chain links TRBV4-1 with TRBJ1-6, with a possible D match to TRBD1 (6 bases). The CDR3 consists of 16 residues. The V gene lost 5 bases and the J gene lost 10 bases, with 21 bases spanning the gap. Germline V CDR1 and CDR2: MGHRA, YSYEKL. CDR3 sequence: CASSNPVATQGSPLHF. CDR3 coding DNA: TGCGCCAGCAGCAACCCCGTGGCCACCCAGGGGTCACCCCTCCACTTT.

This chain connects TRBV7-2 to TRBJ2-5; D is possibly TRBD1 (6 bases). This CDR3 region has 15 residues. Germline-derived CDR1 and CDR2 are SGHTA and FQGNSA. The ends were cut back, 5 bases at V and 4 bases at J, with 17 bases in the middle. The CDR3 region is CASSRSLTGPETQYF. CDR3 DNA sequence: TGTGCCAGCAGCAGATCGCTCACAGGGCCAGAGACCCAGTACTTC. Looking up the rest from reference TRBV7-2 and TRBJ2-5 gives the full variable domain: GAGVSQSPSNKVTEKGKDVELRCDPISGHTALYWYRQSLGQGLEFLIYFQGNSAPDKSGLPSDRFSAERTGGSVSTLTIQRTQQEDSAVYLCASSRSLTGPETQYFGPGTRLLVL.

This chain uses TRBV5-1 with TRBJ1-6; TRBD1 matches at 9 bases. V dropped 4 bases and J dropped 10; count of bases not matched to a gene: 9. The germline V gene has CDR1 SGHRS and CDR2 YFSETQ. CDR3 length: 15 residues. Written as DNA, the CDR3 is TGCGCCAGCAGCACGGGACAGGGTAGGATCTCACCCCTCCACTTT. It specifies CASSTGQGRISPLHF.

The CDR3 DNA sequence: TGTGCCAGCAGCCAGGGAGGGTACACAGATACGCAGTATTTT. This gives the protein CASSQGGYTDTQYF. The chain recombines TRBV14 with TRBJ2-3; 7 nucleotides line up with TRBD2. The CDR3 covers 14 residues. The ends lost 3 bases at V and 2 bases at J; junction bases unmatched: 2. Germline V gene data show CDR1 as SGHDN and CDR2 as FVKESK.

The chain combines TRBV7-9 with TRBJ1-2, with 7 bases fitting TRBD1. CDR1 is SEHNR and CDR2 is FQNEAQ in the germline V gene (reference sequence). This CDR3 is built from 16 residues. Trimming cost V 5 bases and J 5 bases; bases outside gene matches: 14. Here the CDR3 reads CASSQIWDSSEYGYTF. The CDR3 bases are TGTGCCAGCAGCCAAATCTGGGACAGCTCTGAGTATGGCTACACCTTC.

The chain has TRBV30 and TRBJ2-7; 10 positions agree with TRBD1. This CDR3 region has 14 residues. Germline V gene data show CDR1 as GTSNPN and CDR2 as SVGIG (reference sequence). V trimming: 5 bases; J trimming: 4 bases; junction bases outside the gene matches: 8. CDR3 coding DNA: TGTGCCTGGGCGAGACAGGGGGCAGGGTACGAGCAGTACTTC. Its translation is CAWARQGAGYEQYF. Based on the CDR3 plus reference TRBV30 and TRBJ2-7, the full variable domain is SQTIHQWPATLVQPVGSPLSLECTVEGTSNPNLYWYRQAAGRGLQLLFYSVGIGQISSEVPQNLSASRPQDRQFILSSKKLLLSDSGFYLCAWARQGAGYEQYFGPGTRLTVT.

This chain joins TRBV5-5 and TRBJ2-3; D is uncertain. Germline V gene lookup returns CDR1 SGHKS and CDR2 YYEKEE (reference sequence). Trimming removed 5 bases at V and 0 bases at J, with 10 bases between. The CDR3 is made up of 14 amino acids. For the CDR3, the DNA is TGTGCCAGCAGGTCGACAACTAGCACAGATACGCAGTATTTT. Translated, it gives CASRSTTSTDTQYF.

This clone has a handful of counts. This chain uses TRBV4-1 with TRBJ2-2; weak D call: TRBD2 (6 bases). The CDR3 extends over 15 amino acids. V lost 1 base and J lost 0, with 6 bases in between. The germline gives CDR1 MGHRA, CDR2 YSYEKL. CDR3 protein: CASSQGLANTGELFF. The CDR3 coding sequence is TGCGCCAGCAGCCAAGGACTAGCGAACACCGGGGAGCTGTTTTTT.

This clone was counted only a few times. J is TRBJ1-4 and V is TRBV4-3; 7 bases agree with TRBD1. Germline V lookup: CDR1 LGHNA, CDR2 YSLEER. J lost 5 bases, V lost 4 bases, and 7 bases had no gene match. The length of the CDR3 is 15 residues. Here the CDR3 reads CASSPQGQRNEKLFF. Written as DNA, the CDR3 is TGCGCCAGCAGCCCCCAGGGACAGAGAAATGAAAAACTGTTTTTT.

The chain couples TRBV7-2 to TRBJ1-1; 7 bases match TRBD1. The CDR3 has 15 residues. Germline CDR1 SGHTA, CDR2 FQGNSA. The trim removed 4 bases at V and 4 bases at J, leaving 9 bases unmatched. This chain's CDR3 is CASSSPLTGFTEAFF. The CDR3 DNA follows: TGTGCCAGCAGCTCACCCTTGACAGGGTTCACTGAAGCTTTCTTT.

V and J are TRBV7-2 and TRBJ1-1; D is perhaps TRBD1 (5 bases). Trimming cost V 11 bases and J 1 base, with 11 bases left between them. Germline CDR1 and CDR2: SGHTA and FQGNSA. The CDR3 covers 12 residues. Here the CDR3 reads CAGAYWNTEAFF. Here the CDR3 DNA reads TGTGCCGGGGCTTATTGGAACACTGAAGCTTTCTTT.